This is a list of T cell receptor beta chains from one sample in a study of T-cell reconstitution after alpha-beta-depleted transplantation in children. MiXCR, run by TCRdb on the PCR reads, gives a single entry per CDR3 protein. The sample gives approximately 250,000 distinct CDR3 sequences, about 26% of which show up once; roughly 2.7% is in the top ten. Specimen: PBMCs, collected before TCRalphabeta/CD19-depleted stem cell transplant. The source is a girl aged 2 to 9 with Fanconi anemia, due to receive a stem cell transplant. CDR3s include the opening cysteine and the closing phenylalanine or tryptophan. D genes are given only for firm matches. Part of the rows lack a size; the others show once, few, many or a class for expanded clones.

- TRBJ2-2 TRBV29-1 many TGCAGCGTTGATGCAGGGACGAACACCGGGGAGCTGTTTTTT CSVDAGTNTGELFF
TRBD1 TRBJ2-7 TRBV7-9 many TGTGCATGGGGACAGGGGGCAAAGGAGCAGTACTTC CAWGQGAKEQYF
TRBD1 TRBJ2-2 TRBV7-9 - TGTGCCAGCAGCTTACCGGGACAGGGAAACACCGGGGAGCTGTTTTTT CASSLPGQGNTGELFF
TRBD2 TRBJ2-7 TRBV5-1 many TGCGCCAGCAGCTTGGAGACTAGCGGGTACTACGAGCAGTACTTC CASSLETSGYYEQYF
TRBD2 TRBJ2-5 TRBV4-2 - TGTGCCAGCAGATACGCCCAACTAGCGGGGGGGCCGGAGACCCAGTACTTC CASRYAQLAGGPETQYF
- TRBJ1-2 TRBV29-1 few TGCAGCGTTGGTCACAGCTATGGCTACACCTTC CSVGHSYGYTF
TRBD1 TRBJ2-7 TRBV18 - TGTGCCAGCTCACCGCGGACAGGGCTCGAGCAGTACTTC CASSPRTGLEQYF
- TRBJ1-1 TRBV19 - TGTGCCAGTAGTATGGGGAGTTATGAAGCTTTCTTT CASSMGSYEAFF
- TRBJ1-3 TRBV7-6 - TGTGCCAGCAGCTTCACGGGGACAAACACCATATATTTT CASSFTGTNTIYF
TRBD2 TRBJ2-4 TRBV29-1 - TGCAGCGTTGAGTGGCTAGCGGGAGACATTCAGTACTTC CSVEWLAGDIQYF
- TRBJ2-2 TRBV19 few TGTGCCAGTAGTAAGCCTACACCATGGACCGATAACACCGGGGAGCTGTTTTTT CASSKPTPWTDNTGELFF
- TRBJ2-5 TRBV5-1 many TGCGCCAGCAGCTTGGTGGGCCGGCAAGAGACCCAGTACTTC CASSLVGRQETQYF
- TRBJ2-7 TRBV12-3/TRBV12-4 - TGTGCCAGCACCATGGGGTACGAGCAGTACTTC CASTMGYEQYF
- TRBJ2-7 TRBV20-1 - TGCAGTGCTAGGTCCAGCGTAGGTGGCTACGAGCAGTACTTC CSARSSVGGYEQYF
- TRBJ2-1 TRBV20-1 many TGCAGTGCTAGAGGCCCAGCCCTCCGGTGGGCCAATGAGCAGTTCTTC CSARGPALRWANEQFF
- TRBJ2-5 TRBV12-3/TRBV12-4 - TGTGCCAGCATTCCCGCAGGGCAAGAGACCCAGTACTTC CASIPAGQETQYF
TRBD1 TRBJ2-5 TRBV5-1 many TGCGCCAGCAGCTTGGCCATACCGGGACAGAGCCAAGAGACCCAGTACTTC CASSLAIPGQSQETQYF
TRBD1 TRBJ2-7 TRBV18 - TGTGCCAGCTCACCAGGGACAGGACTACCCTACGAGCAGTACTTC CASSPGTGLPYEQYF
- TRBJ1-4 TRBV20-1 - TGCAGTGCTAGCCTCGATGCAACTAATGAAAAACTGTTTTTT CSASLDATNEKLFF
- TRBJ2-1 TRBV6-4 many TGTGCCAGCAGTGTCCTAGCGACCACCTACAATGAGCAGTTCTTC CASSVLATTYNEQFF
TRBD2 TRBJ2-1 TRBV20-1 few TGCAGTGCTAGCATGGCGGGGGTCTCCTACAATGAGCAGTTCTTC CSASMAGVSYNEQFF
- TRBJ2-2 TRBV15 few TGTGCCACCAGCAGACTATCGGGGTTCACCACCGGGGAGCTGTTTTTT CATSRLSGFTTGELFF
TRBD2 TRBJ2-1 TRBV27 - TGTGCCAGCAGTTTATTTGTTCCTAGCGGGAGGTATGAGCAGTTCTTC CASSLFVPSGRYEQFF
- TRBJ2-1 TRBV11-2 few TGTGCCAGCAGCTTAGAACTAGCCTTAAGCTCCTACAATGAGCAGTTCTTC CASSLELALSSYNEQFF
- TRBJ2-5 TRBV10-3 many TGTGCCATCAGGACGTGGAGGCAGCCCCAAGAGACCCAGTACTTC CAIRTWRQPQETQYF
- TRBJ2-3 TRBV20-1 - TGCAGTGCTATTCCCTATCTAGACTCGACAGATACGCAGTATTTT CSAIPYLDSTDTQYF
- TRBJ1-1 TRBV6-1 many TGTGCCAGCAGTGGGTTAATTCAGAAAGCTTTCTTT CASSGLIQKAFF
- TRBJ1-1 TRBV29-1 few TGCAGCGTTGAAGGATCCCCGAGTGAAGCTTTCTTT CSVEGSPSEAFF
- TRBJ2-4 TRBV2 few TGTGCCAGCAGGGTAGACCAAAGAGCCAAAAACATTCAGTACTTC CASRVDQRAKNIQYF
TRBD2 TRBJ2-5 TRBV20-1 - TGCAGTGCTAGCCACAAGCGGGGGGGCGGGGAGACCCAGTACTTC CSASHKRGGGETQYF
TRBD1 TRBJ1-1 TRBV29-1 - TGCAGCAAAAGGAGGACAGGGGGCACTGAAGCTTTCTTT CSKRRTGGTEAFF
- TRBJ2-1 TRBV11-2 - TGTGCCAGCAGGATCGGGATGTCCTACAATGAGCAGTTCTTC CASRIGMSYNEQFF
- TRBJ2-4 TRBV28 - TGTGCCACCAAGAGGGGGGGGTCCGGTGAACACATTCAGTACTTC CATKRGGSGEHIQYF
TRBD1 TRBJ1-2 TRBV29-1 - TGCAGCGTTGACAGACAGGGTTGGGATGGCTACACCTTC CSVDRQGWDGYTF
- TRBJ2-3 TRBV7-9 - TGTGCCAGCAGCTCCAACCGGGACGGGCTCACAGATACGCAGTATTTT CASSSNRDGLTDTQYF